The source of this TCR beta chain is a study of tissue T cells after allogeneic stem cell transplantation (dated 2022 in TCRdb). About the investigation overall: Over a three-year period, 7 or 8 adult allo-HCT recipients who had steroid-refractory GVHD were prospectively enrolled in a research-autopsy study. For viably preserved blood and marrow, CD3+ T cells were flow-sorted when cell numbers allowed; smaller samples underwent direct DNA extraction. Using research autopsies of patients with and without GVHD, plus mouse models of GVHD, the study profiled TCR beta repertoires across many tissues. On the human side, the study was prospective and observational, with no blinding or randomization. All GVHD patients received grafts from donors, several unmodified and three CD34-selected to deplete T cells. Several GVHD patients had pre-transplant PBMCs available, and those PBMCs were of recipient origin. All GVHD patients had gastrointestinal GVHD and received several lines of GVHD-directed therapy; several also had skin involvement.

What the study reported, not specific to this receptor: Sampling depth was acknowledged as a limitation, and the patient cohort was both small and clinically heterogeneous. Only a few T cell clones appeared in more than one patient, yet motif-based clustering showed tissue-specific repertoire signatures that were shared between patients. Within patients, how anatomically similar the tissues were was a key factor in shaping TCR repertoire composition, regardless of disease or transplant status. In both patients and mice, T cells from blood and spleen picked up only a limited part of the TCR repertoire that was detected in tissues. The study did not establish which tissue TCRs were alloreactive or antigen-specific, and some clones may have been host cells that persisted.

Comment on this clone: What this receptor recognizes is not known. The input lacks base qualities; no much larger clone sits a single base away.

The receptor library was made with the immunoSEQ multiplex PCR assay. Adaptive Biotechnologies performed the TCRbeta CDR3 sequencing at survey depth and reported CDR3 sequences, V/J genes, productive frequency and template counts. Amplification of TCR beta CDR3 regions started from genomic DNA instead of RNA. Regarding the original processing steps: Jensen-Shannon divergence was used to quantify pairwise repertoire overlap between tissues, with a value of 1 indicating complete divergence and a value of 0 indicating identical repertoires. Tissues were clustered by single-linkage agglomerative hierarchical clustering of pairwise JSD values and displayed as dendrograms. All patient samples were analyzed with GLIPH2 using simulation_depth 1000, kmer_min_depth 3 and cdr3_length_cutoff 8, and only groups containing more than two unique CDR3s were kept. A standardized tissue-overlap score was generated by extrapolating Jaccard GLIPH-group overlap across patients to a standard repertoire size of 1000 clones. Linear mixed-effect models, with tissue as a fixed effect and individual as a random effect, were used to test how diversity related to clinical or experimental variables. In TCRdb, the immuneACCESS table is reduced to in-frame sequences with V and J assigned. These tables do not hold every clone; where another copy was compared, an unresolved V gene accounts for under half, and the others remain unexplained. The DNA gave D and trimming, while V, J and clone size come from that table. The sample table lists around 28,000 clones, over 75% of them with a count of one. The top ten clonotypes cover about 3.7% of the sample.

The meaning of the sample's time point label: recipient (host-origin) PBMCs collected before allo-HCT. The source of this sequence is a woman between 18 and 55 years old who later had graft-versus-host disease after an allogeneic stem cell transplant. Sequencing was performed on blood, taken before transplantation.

The DNA is TGTGCCAGCAGCCGGCAGACGACCGGGGAGCTGTTTTTT. It is translated as CASSRQTTGELFF. The rearrangement joined TRBV14 to TRBJ2-2; the D gene is unclear. The germline V gene sets CDR1 to SGHDN and CDR2 to FVKESK. Spanning cysteine to phenylalanine, the CDR3 consists of 13 amino acids. Only CDR3 DNA is held: 39 bases, read in frame from base 1. The V and J ends are trimmed by 4 bases and 5 bases, leaving 8 bases between them.